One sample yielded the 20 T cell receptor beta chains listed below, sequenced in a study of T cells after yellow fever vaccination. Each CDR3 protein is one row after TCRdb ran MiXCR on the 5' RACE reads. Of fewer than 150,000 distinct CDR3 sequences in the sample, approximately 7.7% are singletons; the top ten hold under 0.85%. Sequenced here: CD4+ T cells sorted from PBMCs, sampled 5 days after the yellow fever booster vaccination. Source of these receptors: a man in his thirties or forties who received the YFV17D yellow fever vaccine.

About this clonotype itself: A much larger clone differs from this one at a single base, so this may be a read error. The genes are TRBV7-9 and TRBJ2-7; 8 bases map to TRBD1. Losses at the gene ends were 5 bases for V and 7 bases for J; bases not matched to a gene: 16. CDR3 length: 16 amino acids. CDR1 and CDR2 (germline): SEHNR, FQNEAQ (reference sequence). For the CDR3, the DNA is TGTGCCAGCAGCCAGGGGGCTGCAAACAGGTACCAGGAGCAGTACTTC. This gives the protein CASSQGAANRYQEQYF.

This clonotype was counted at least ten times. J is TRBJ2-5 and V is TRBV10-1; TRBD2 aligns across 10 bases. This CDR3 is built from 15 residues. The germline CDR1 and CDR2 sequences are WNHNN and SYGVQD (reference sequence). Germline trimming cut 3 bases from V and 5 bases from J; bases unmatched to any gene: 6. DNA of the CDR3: TGCGCCAGCAGTGATTCTAGCGGGAGCCGGGAGACCCAGTACTTC. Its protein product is CASSDSSGSRETQYF.

The CDR3 loop reads CASSQVFHEQYF. CDR3 in DNA: TGCGCCAGCAGCCAAGTATTCCACGAGCAGTACTTC. The V and J genes are TRBV4-1 and TRBJ2-7; D uncertain. CDR1 is MGHRA and CDR2 is YSYEKL in the germline V gene. The CDR3 sequence is 12 residues long. Trimming removed 1 base at V and 5 bases at J, with 6 bases between.

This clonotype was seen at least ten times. CDR3 region: CASSGWKSPLHF. The CDR3 DNA sequence: TGTGCCAGCAGTGGCTGGAAGTCACCCCTCCACTTT. This sequence joins TRBV6-1 and TRBJ1-6; D uncertain. The V and J ends lost 4 bases and 10 bases respectively, with 8 bases between them. Germline V gene sequence: CDR1 MNHNS, CDR2 SASEGT. The CDR3 spans 12 residues.

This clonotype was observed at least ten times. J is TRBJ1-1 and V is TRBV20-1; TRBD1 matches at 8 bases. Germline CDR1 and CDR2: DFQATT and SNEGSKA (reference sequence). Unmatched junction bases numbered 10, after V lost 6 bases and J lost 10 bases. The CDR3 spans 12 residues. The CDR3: CSAEDRADGAFF. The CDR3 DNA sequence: TGCAGTGCCGAGGACAGGGCAGACGGAGCTTTCTTT.

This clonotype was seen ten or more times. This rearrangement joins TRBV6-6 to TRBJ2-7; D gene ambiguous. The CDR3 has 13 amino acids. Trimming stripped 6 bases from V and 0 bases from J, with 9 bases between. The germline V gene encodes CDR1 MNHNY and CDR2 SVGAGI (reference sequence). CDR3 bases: TGTGCCAGCAGAGGCACAGCCTCCTACGAGCAGTACTTC. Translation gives CASRGTASYEQYF.

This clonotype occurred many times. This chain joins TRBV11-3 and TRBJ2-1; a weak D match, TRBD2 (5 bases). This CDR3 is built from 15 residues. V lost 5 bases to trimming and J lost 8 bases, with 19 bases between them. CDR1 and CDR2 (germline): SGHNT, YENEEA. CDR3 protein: CASSTWVGGRDEQFF. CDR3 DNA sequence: TGTGCCAGCAGCACCTGGGTCGGAGGCCGAGATGAGCAGTTCTTC. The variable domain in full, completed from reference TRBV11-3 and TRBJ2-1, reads EAGVVQSPRYKIIEKKQPVAFWCNPISGHNTLYWYLQNLGQGPELLIRYENEEAVDDSQLPKDRFSAERLKGVDSTLKIQPAELGDSAVYLCASSTWVGGRDEQFFGPGTRLTVL.

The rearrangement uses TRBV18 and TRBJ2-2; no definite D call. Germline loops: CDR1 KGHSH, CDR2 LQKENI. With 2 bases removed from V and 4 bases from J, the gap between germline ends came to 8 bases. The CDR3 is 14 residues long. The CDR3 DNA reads TGTGCCAGCTCACCAGTCGACACCACCGGGGAGCTGTTTTTT. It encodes CASSPVDTTGELFF.

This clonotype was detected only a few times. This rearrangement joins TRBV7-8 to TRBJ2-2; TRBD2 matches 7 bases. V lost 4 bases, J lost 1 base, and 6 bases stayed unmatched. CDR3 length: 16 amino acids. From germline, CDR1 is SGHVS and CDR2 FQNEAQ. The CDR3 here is CASSSQAGMNTGELFF. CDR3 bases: TGTGCCAGCAGCTCCCAAGCGGGGATGAACACCGGGGAGCTGTTTTTT.

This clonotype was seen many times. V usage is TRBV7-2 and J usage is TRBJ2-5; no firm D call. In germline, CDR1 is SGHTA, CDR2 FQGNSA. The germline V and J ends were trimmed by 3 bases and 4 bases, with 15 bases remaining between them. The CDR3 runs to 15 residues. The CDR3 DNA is TGTGCCAGCAGCTTGATCTCTAAGGGATTAGAGACCCAGTACTTC. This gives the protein CASSLISKGLETQYF.

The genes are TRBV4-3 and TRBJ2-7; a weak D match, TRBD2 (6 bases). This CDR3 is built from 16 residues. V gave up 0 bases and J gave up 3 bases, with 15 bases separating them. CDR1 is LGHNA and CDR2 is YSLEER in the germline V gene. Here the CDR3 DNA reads TGCGCCAGCAGCCAAGAATTCCCGGGAGATTTCTACGAGCAGTACTTC. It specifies CASSQEFPGDFYEQYF.

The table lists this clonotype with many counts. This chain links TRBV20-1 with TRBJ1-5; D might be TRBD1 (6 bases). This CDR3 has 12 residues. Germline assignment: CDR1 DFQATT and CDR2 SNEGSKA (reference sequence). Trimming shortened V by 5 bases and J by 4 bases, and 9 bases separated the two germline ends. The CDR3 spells CSASQGNQPQHF. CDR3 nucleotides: TGCAGTGCTTCACAGGGTAATCAGCCCCAGCATTTT.

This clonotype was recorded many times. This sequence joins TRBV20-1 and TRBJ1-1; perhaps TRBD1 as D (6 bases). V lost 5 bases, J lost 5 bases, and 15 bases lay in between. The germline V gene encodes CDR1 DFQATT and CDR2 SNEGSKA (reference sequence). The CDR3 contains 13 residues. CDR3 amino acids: CSAFNREGTEAFF. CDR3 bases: TGCAGTGCTTTTAACAGGGAGGGGACTGAAGCTTTCTTT.

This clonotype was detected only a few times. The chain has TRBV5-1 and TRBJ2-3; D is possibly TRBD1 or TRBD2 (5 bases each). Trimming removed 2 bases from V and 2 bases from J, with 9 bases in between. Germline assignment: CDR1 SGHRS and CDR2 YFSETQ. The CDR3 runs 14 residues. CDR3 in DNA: TGCGCCAGCAGCTTCACGGGGACCACAGATACGCAGTATTTT. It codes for CASSFTGTTDTQYF.

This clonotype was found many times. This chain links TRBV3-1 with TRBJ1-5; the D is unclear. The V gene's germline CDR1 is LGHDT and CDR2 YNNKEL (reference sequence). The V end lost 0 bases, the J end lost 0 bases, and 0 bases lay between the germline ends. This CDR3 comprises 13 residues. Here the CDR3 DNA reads TGTGCCAGCAGCCAAGATAGCAATCAGCCCCAGCATTTT. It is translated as CASSQDSNQPQHF.

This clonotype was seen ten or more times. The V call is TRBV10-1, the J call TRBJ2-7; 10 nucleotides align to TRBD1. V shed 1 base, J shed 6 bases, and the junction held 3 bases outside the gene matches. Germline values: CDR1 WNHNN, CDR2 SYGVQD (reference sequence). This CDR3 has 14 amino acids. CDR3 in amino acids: CASSEFGQGGEQYF. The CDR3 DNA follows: TGCGCCAGCAGTGAGTTTGGACAGGGGGGCGAGCAGTACTTC.

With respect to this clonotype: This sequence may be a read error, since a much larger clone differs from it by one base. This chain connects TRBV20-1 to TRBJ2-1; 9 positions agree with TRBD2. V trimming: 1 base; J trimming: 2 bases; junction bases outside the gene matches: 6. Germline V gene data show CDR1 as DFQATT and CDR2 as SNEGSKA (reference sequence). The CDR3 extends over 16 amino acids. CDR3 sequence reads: CSARGRASGTYNEQFF. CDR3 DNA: TGCAGTGCTAGAGGTCGGGCTAGCGGGACCTACAATGAGCAGTTCTTC.

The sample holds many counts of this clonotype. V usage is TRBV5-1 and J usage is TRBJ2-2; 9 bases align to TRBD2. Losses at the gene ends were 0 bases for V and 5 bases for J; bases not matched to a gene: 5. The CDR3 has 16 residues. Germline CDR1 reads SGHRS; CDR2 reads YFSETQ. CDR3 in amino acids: CASSLAGTSKTGELFF. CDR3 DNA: TGCGCCAGCAGCTTGGCGGGGACTAGCAAGACCGGGGAGCTGTTTTTT. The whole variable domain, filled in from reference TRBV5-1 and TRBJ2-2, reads KAGVTQTPRYLIKTRGQQVTLSCSPISGHRSVSWYQQTPGQGLQFLFEYFSETQRNKGNFPGRFSGRQFSNSRSEMNVSTLELGDSALYLCASSLAGTSKTGELFFGEGSRLTVL.

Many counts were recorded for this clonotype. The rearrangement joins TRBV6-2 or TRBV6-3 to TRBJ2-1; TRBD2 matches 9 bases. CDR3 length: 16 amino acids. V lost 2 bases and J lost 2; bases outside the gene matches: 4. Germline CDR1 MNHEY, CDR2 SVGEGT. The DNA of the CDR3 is TGTGCCAGCAGTTACCGAGCGGGAGGCACCTACAATGAGCAGTTCTTC. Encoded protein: CASSYRAGGTYNEQFF.

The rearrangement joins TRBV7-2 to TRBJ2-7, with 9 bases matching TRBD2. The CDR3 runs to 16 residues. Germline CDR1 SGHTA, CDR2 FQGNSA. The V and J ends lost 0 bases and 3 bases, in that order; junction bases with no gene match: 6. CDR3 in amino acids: CASSLAFASGNYEQYF. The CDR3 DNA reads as TGTGCCAGCAGCTTAGCGTTTGCTAGCGGGAACTACGAGCAGTACTTC. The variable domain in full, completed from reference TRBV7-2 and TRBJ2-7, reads GAGVSQSPSNKVTEKGKDVELRCDPISGHTALYWYRQSLGQGLEFLIYFQGNSAPDKSGLPSDRFSAERTGGSVSTLTIQRTQQEDSAVYLCASSLAFASGNYEQYFGPGTRLTVT.